The 32 T cell receptor beta chains below were found in one sample sequenced in a study of Tregs in tolerant kidney transplant recipients. The protocol was immunoSEQ multiplex PCR, while the TCRdb copy is restricted to in-frame clones and leaves out a portion. The sample lists about 240,000 clones; about four fifths were seen once. The sample taken for sequencing was CD4+ T cells from blood. The receptors were gathered from a human donor in good health.

This clone occurred a few times. The chain carries TRBV27 and TRBJ1-2, with D tentatively TRBD1 (5 bases). CDR1 and CDR2 from the germline V gene are MNHEY and SMNVEV (reference sequence). There are 13 residues in the CDR3. V lost 5 bases, J lost 2 bases, and 9 bases lay in between. This CDR3 reads CASSTRQNYGYTF. DNA for the CDR3: TGTGCCAGCAGTACCCGACAGAACTATGGCTACACCTTC.

This rearrangement joins TRBV6-4 to TRBJ1-1; 8 nucleotides line up with TRBD1. Germline V gene sequence: CDR1 MRHNA, CDR2 SNTAGT. V was pared by 6 bases and J by 7 bases, with 7 bases of the junction left unmatched. The CDR3 is made up of 13 amino acids. The CDR3 bases are TGTGCCAGCAGGGAGTCCGGGACAGGTGAAGCTTTCTTT. It codes for CASRESGTGEAFF.

V is TRBV15 and J is TRBJ1-4; D gene ambiguous. Germline V gene lookup returns CDR1 LNHNV and CDR2 YYDKDF (reference sequence). The ends were cut back, 4 bases at V and 4 bases at J, with 16 bases in the middle. CDR3 length equals 16 residues. This CDR3 is CATSMQDGRSNEKLFF. CDR3 nucleotides: TGTGCCACCAGCATGCAGGATGGCAGGAGTAATGAAAAACTGTTTTTT.

The V call is TRBV19, the J call TRBJ2-5, with D possibly TRBD1 on 6 matching bases. Germline assignment: CDR1 LNHDA and CDR2 SQIVND (reference sequence). The V end lost 5 bases, the J end lost 1 base, and 11 bases lay between the germline ends. The CDR3 is made up of 14 amino acids. CDR3 sequence: CASSLQGTQETQYF. In nucleotides, the CDR3 is TGTGCCAGTAGTTTGCAGGGGACCCAAGAGACCCAGTACTTC.

The chain is built from TRBV5-1 and TRBJ2-3; 8 nucleotides match TRBD2. Germline V gives CDR1 SGHRS, CDR2 YFSETQ. The CDR3 has 15 residues. J gave up 1 base and V 5 bases, and 6 bases lay outside the gene matches. The CDR3 here is CASSYGGAGTDTQYF. In nucleotides, the CDR3 is TGCGCCAGCAGTTACGGGGGGGCCGGCACAGATACGCAGTATTTT.

The chain is built from TRBV28 and TRBJ1-2; tentatively, D is TRBD1 (5 bases). CDR3 size: 15 residues. The ends were cut back, 7 bases at V and 4 bases at J, with 19 bases in the middle. CDR1 is MDHEN, CDR2 SYDVKM, per germline. The CDR3 bases are TGTGCCAGCACCTACCAGCTGGGGACCGGCTATGGCTACACCTTC. Protein sequence: CASTYQLGTGYGYTF.

The chain carries TRBV5-1 and TRBJ2-3; D gene uncertain. The CDR3 is made up of 15 amino acids. V was cut by 0 bases and J by 3 bases, with 11 bases left in between. Germline CDR1 is SGHRS and CDR2 is YFSETQ. This chain's CDR3 is CASSLGGLRTDTQYF. The CDR3 coding sequence is TGCGCCAGCAGCTTGGGAGGCCTGAGAACAGATACGCAGTATTTT.

J is TRBJ2-7 and V is TRBV5-1, with 11 nucleotides matching TRBD1. Germline trimming cut 0 bases from V and 5 bases from J; bases unmatched to any gene: 4. This CDR3 is built from 15 residues. Germline lookup yields CDR1 SGHRS and CDR2 YFSETQ. The CDR3 here is CASSLVGQGAHEQYF. CDR3 sequence (DNA): TGCGCCAGCAGCTTGGTTGGACAGGGGGCCCACGAGCAGTACTTC. Based on the CDR3 plus reference TRBV5-1 and TRBJ2-7, the full variable domain is KAGVTQTPRYLIKTRGQQVTLSCSPISGHRSVSWYQQTPGQGLQFLFEYFSETQRNKGNFPGRFSGRQFSNSRSEMNVSTLELGDSALYLCASSLVGQGAHEQYFGPGTRLTVT.

The chain is built from TRBV5-1 and TRBJ1-1; 11 bases match TRBD1. Per the germline V gene, CDR1 is SGHRS and CDR2 is YFSETQ. V gave up 10 bases and J gave up 1 base; unmatched junction bases: 6. The CDR3 runs to 14 residues. The chain's CDR3 is CACRTGGGNTEAFF. DNA of the CDR3: TGCGCCTGCCGGACAGGGGGCGGGAACACTGAAGCTTTCTTT. The complete variable domain, with remaining parts taken from reference TRBV5-1 and TRBJ1-1, reads KAGVTQTPRYLIKTRGQQVTLSCSPISGHRSVSWYQQTPGQGLQFLFEYFSETQRNKGNFPGRFSGRQFSNSRSEMNVSTLELGDSALYLCACRTGGGNTEAFFGQGTRLTVV.

The sample holds one count of this clone. This chain connects TRBV11-2 to TRBJ1-1; 9 bases match TRBD1. The CDR3 runs to 17 residues. Germline assignment: CDR1 SGHAT and CDR2 FQNNGV. J was trimmed by 7 bases and V by 1 base; bases with no gene match: 13. The CDR3 here is CASSLARTGALRGEAFF. The CDR3 region has the DNA TGTGCCAGCAGCTTAGCCCGGACAGGGGCCTTACGGGGTGAAGCTTTCTTT.

This chain links TRBV15 with TRBJ2-2; TRBD2 aligns across 7 bases. Germline V gene lookup returns CDR1 LNHNV and CDR2 YYDKDF (reference sequence). This CDR3 comprises 14 residues. V gave up 3 bases and J gave up 7 bases; unmatched junction bases: 5. The DNA for the CDR3 is TGTGCCACCAGCAGCGGGGGGTCTAACGGGGAGCTGTTTTTT. The encoded protein is CATSSGGSNGELFF.

The chain is built from TRBV5-1 and TRBJ1-2; tentatively, D is TRBD1 (5 bases). V lost 7 bases and J 3 bases, leaving 22 bases between the germline ends. The CDR3 consists of 16 residues. The germline V gene has CDR1 SGHRS and CDR2 YFSETQ. CDR3 in amino acids: CASSGGDPQRDYGYTF. The DNA for the CDR3 is TGCGCCAGCTCGGGGGGGGACCCCCAGCGAGACTATGGCTACACCTTC.

This chain joins TRBV6-5 and TRBJ1-4, with 7 nucleotides matching TRBD1. J was trimmed by 7 bases and V by 6 bases; bases with no gene match: 5. The CDR3 is 13 residues long. CDR1 and CDR2 from the germline V gene are MNHEY and SVGAGI. CDR3 sequence: CASSLRQGEKLFF. CDR3 DNA: TGTGCCAGCAGCCTACGACAGGGTGAAAAACTGTTTTTT.

This clone was recorded only once. The V and J genes are TRBV9 and TRBJ2-3; maybe TRBD2 (6 bases). V dropped 0 bases and J dropped 2 bases, with 16 bases sitting between them. CDR3 size: 17 residues. Germline V gene lookup returns CDR1 SGDLS and CDR2 YYNGEE. CDR3 in amino acids: CASSVAGAGRFTDTQYF. The CDR3 DNA is TGTGCCAGCAGCGTAGCGGGTGCGGGACGGTTCACAGATACGCAGTATTTT.

This clone has a handful of counts. The chain joins TRBV5-6 to TRBJ2-3, with D perhaps assigned TRBD1 or TRBD2 (6 bases each). Trimming stripped 4 bases from V and 4 bases from J, with 16 bases between. Germline CDR1 and CDR2: SGHDT and YYEEEE. The CDR3 length is 15 residues. CDR3 DNA sequence: TGTGCCAGCAGCCCTCCCACGGGGGCCGCAGATACGCAGTATTTT. This translates into CASSPPTGAADTQYF.

This chain joins TRBV15 and TRBJ1-4, with 11 bases lining up with TRBD1. V gave up 2 bases and J gave up 8 bases; unmatched junction bases: 4. This CDR3 has 15 amino acids. Germline values: CDR1 LNHNV, CDR2 YYDKDF (reference sequence). The CDR3 loop reads CATSRSDRGREKLFF. Here the CDR3 DNA reads TGTGCCACCAGCAGATCGGACAGGGGGCGGGAAAAACTGTTTTTT. The full variable domain, completed using reference TRBV15 and TRBJ1-4, is DAMVIQNPRYQVTQFGKPVTLSCSQTLNHNVMYWYQQKSSQAPKLLFHYYDKDFNNEADTPDNFQSRRPNTSFCFLDIRSPGLGDTAMYLCATSRSDRGREKLFFGSGTQLSVL.

This chain joins TRBV5-1 and TRBJ1-2, with D possibly matching TRBD1 (5 bases). CDR1 and CDR2 from the germline V gene are SGHRS and YFSETQ. The V end was cut by 7 bases, the J end by 7 bases, with 26 bases between. The CDR3 extends over 16 amino acids. The CDR3 here is CASSQREGPRTSGYTF. CDR3 bases: TGCGCCAGCTCCCAGCGGGAGGGACCCCGCACCAGTGGCTACACCTTC.

V gene TRBV12-5 combines with J gene TRBJ1-5, with D perhaps TRBD1 (5 bases). Germline CDR1 and CDR2: LGHNT and FRNRAP. Trimming stripped 2 bases from V and 0 bases from J, with 11 bases between. The CDR3 spans 16 residues. The chain's CDR3 is CASGLSAGNSNQPQHF. CDR3 nucleotides: TGTGCTAGTGGTTTGTCCGCAGGGAATAGCAATCAGCCCCAGCATTTT.

This chain joins TRBV7-2 and TRBJ2-3; TRBD2 aligns across 13 bases. The CDR3 sequence is 18 residues long. Germline V lookup: CDR1 SGHTA, CDR2 FQGNSA. The J segment lost 3 bases and the V segment lost 2 bases, leaving 8 bases of the junction unmatched. The DNA of the CDR3 is TGTGCCAGCAGCTTAAGGCGGACTAGCGGGGGTAGGACAGATACGCAGTATTTT. As protein: CASSLRRTSGGRTDTQYF.

The chain recombines TRBV5-4 with TRBJ2-7; D is unclear. This CDR3 has 13 amino acids. The germline V and J ends were trimmed by 3 bases and 0 bases, with 7 bases remaining between them. Germline values: CDR1 SGHNT, CDR2 YYREEE (reference sequence). This chain's CDR3 is CASSSPSSYEQYF. The DNA for the CDR3 is TGTGCCAGCAGCTCCCCGTCCTCCTACGAGCAGTACTTC. The whole variable domain, remainder taken from reference TRBV5-4 and TRBJ2-7, is ETGVTQSPTHLIKTRGQQVTLRCSSQSGHNTVSWYQQALGQGPQFIFQYYREEENGRGNFPPRFSGLQFPNYSSELNVNALELDDSALYLCASSSPSSYEQYFGPGTRLTVT.

The table lists this clone with a count of one. The chain joins TRBV15 to TRBJ2-7, with D unresolved. Germline V gives CDR1 LNHNV, CDR2 YYDKDF (reference sequence). CDR3 length equals 15 residues. Trimming pared 0 bases from V and 2 bases from J, leaving 11 bases between. The DNA of the CDR3 is TGTGCCACCAGCAGAGAACCCTCCTCAACCTACGAGCAGTACTTC. Its translation is CATSREPSSTYEQYF. Looking up the rest from reference TRBV15 and TRBJ2-7 gives the full variable domain: DAMVIQNPRYQVTQFGKPVTLSCSQTLNHNVMYWYQQKSSQAPKLLFHYYDKDFNNEADTPDNFQSRRPNTSFCFLDIRSPGLGDTAMYLCATSREPSSTYEQYFGPGTRLTVT.

The chain combines TRBV11-3 with TRBJ2-7; 7 nucleotides agree with TRBD1. Germline trimming cut 5 bases from V and 2 bases from J; bases unmatched to any gene: 9. Germline V gene sequence: CDR1 SGHNT, CDR2 YENEEA. The CDR3 sequence is 15 residues long. The CDR3 region is CASSPSDRAAYEQYF. The CDR3 DNA sequence: TGTGCCAGCAGCCCGAGCGACAGGGCGGCCTACGAGCAGTACTTC.

The CDR3 spells CAGGAAAQETQYF. CDR3 bases: TGTGCCGGCGGGGCGGCCGCCCAAGAGACCCAGTACTTC. The rearrangement joins TRBV7-9 to TRBJ2-5; tentatively, D is TRBD2 (6 bases). This CDR3 is 13 amino acids long. V lost 11 bases and J 1 base, leaving 14 bases between the germline ends. CDR1 and CDR2 from the germline V gene are SEHNR and FQNEAQ (reference sequence).

A single count supports this clone. One end of the junction varies from germline; a read error may be responsible. This same CDR3 is encoded by further DNA sequences in the sample. The chain links TRBV5-4 to TRBJ1-3; unclear D gene. The CDR3 runs 14 residues. Germline assignment: CDR1 SGHNT and CDR2 YYREEE (reference sequence). CDR3 coding DNA: TGTGCCAGCAGCTCCGGCCGCTCTGGAAACACCATATACTTT. It yields the protein CASSSGRSGNTIYF.

The J gene is TRBJ2-7, the V gene TRBV14; 8 bases fit TRBD1. Germline values: CDR1 SGHDN, CDR2 FVKESK. Losses at the gene ends were 1 base for V and 2 bases for J; bases not matched to a gene: 4. This CDR3 has 15 residues. The CDR3 sequence is CASSQGGTGTYEQYF. CDR3 coding DNA: TGTGCCAGCAGCCAAGGGGGGACAGGAACCTACGAGCAGTACTTC.

The V call is TRBV6-6, the J call TRBJ1-2, with D possibly being TRBD1 (5 bases). With 6 bases removed from V and 2 bases from J, the gap between germline ends came to 10 bases. The length of the CDR3 is 13 residues. Per germline, CDR1 MNHNY and CDR2 SVGAGI (reference sequence). The CDR3 nucleotides are TGTGCCAGCAGCCCGACAGAGAACTATGGCTACACCTTC. Translated, it gives CASSPTENYGYTF.

V gene TRBV11-2 combines with J gene TRBJ2-1; possible D gene TRBD1, 6 bases. The CDR3 contains 15 residues. Germline V gene lookup returns CDR1 SGHAT and CDR2 FQNNGV. V was shortened by 2 bases and J by 2 bases, with 10 bases between the two germline ends. CDR3 coding DNA: TGTGCCAGCAGCTTATCTGGACAGACCTACAATGAGCAGTTCTTC. As protein: CASSLSGQTYNEQFF.

The DNA of the CDR3 is TGTGCCATCAGTCTTCCTCTGGGGGAGGGTGGCGAGCAGTACTTC. This gives the protein CAISLPLGEGGEQYF. The chain has TRBV10-3 and TRBJ2-7; TRBD2 aligns across 7 bases. In germline, CDR1 is ENHRY, CDR2 SYGVKD. With V trimmed by 5 bases and J by 6 bases, 13 bases remained unmatched. The CDR3 sequence is 15 residues long.

The gene calls are TRBV4-1 and TRBJ1-6; D might be TRBD1 (5 bases). This CDR3 has 17 residues. The ends were cut back, 0 bases at V and 7 bases at J, with 16 bases in the middle. Germline values: CDR1 MGHRA, CDR2 YSYEKL. The CDR3 DNA is TGCGCCAGCAGCCAAGACTGGGCTGGACGGGGCAATTCACCCCTCCACTTT. The encoded protein is CASSQDWAGRGNSPLHF.

V is TRBV4-2 and J is TRBJ2-5; TRBD2 matches 12 bases. This CDR3 has 16 residues. J gave up 5 bases and V 1 base, and 5 bases lay outside the gene matches. The germline V gene encodes CDR1 LGHNA and CDR2 YNFKEQ. This CDR3 reads CASSQARTSGMETQYF. The DNA for the CDR3 is TGTGCCAGCAGCCAAGCCCGGACTAGCGGGATGGAGACCCAGTACTTC.

The chain has TRBV15 and TRBJ1-2; no reliable D call. V lost 5 bases and J 0 bases, leaving 7 bases between the germline ends. The CDR3 is 13 residues long. Germline CDR1 is LNHNV and CDR2 is YYDKDF (reference sequence). The CDR3 DNA reads as TGTGCCACCAGCGGCCCATCTAACTATGGCTACACCTTC. Translating it yields CATSGPSNYGYTF.

The rearrangement joins TRBV18 to TRBJ2-3, with D perhaps being TRBD1 or TRBD2 (7 bases each). The length of the CDR3 is 19 residues. Trimming left V 8 bases short and J 0 bases short, with 27 bases between. Germline CDR1 KGHSH, CDR2 LQKENI. The CDR3 here is CASTRQGAASGTSTDTQYF. For the CDR3, the DNA is TGTGCCAGCACCAGACAGGGTGCGGCTAGCGGAACTAGCACAGATACGCAGTATTTT.